A selection of T cell receptor beta chains follows, all from one sample in a study of early T cells in non-severe SARS-CoV-2 infection. TCRdb reprocessed the 5' RACE reads via MiXCR and lists one record per CDR3 protein. The sample carries fewer than 100,000 distinct CDR3 sequences, around 14% recorded once. Sequenced: whole blood. Source of these receptors: an adult who was a healthcare worker with PCR-confirmed SARS-CoV-2 infection or an uninfected control (not recorded which). Each CDR3 is given with its conserved first and last residue. The D gene is left open where the match is weak. The size of a clone is reported for some rows only, either as once, few or many, or as a class for expanded clones.

V gene	J gene	D gene	clone size	CDR3 DNA	CDR3 protein
TRBV2	TRBJ2-7	.	many	TGTGCCAGCAGCCCGACCTACGAGCAGTACTTC	CASSPTYEQYF
TRBV7-2	TRBJ1-1	.	few	TGTGCCAGCAGCTTGCAGAACACTGAAGCTTTCTTT	CASSLQNTEAFF
TRBV7-2	TRBJ2-1	.	few	TGTGCCAGCAGCTTTGGGGGCGTCCGGGGTGGGGAGCAGTTCTTC	CASSFGGVRGGEQFF
TRBV11-2	TRBJ2-1	.	few	TGTGCCAGCAGCGAAATTGCGTCTGAGCAGTTCTTC	CASSEIASEQFF
TRBV25-1	TRBJ2-2	.	many	TGTGCCAGCAGTGAATCGGGGACTGGCAACACCGGGGAGCTGTTTTTT	CASSESGTGNTGELFF
TRBV9	TRBJ2-5	.	many	TGTGCCAGCAGCGTGACCCTGGGAGAGACCCAGTACTTC	CASSVTLGETQYF
TRBV6-5	TRBJ1-5	.	many	TGTGCCAGCAGTTACGCCCCAGAAGCGAGGCCCCAGCATTTT	CASSYAPEARPQHF
TRBV29-1	TRBJ1-5	.	.	TGCAGCGTAGGGAATGTTAATCAGCCCCAGCATTTT	CSVGNVNQPQHF
TRBV7-6	TRBJ2-5	.	.	TGTGCCAGCAGCTTACACCGATCCCTTCCCGAGACCCAGCACTTC	CASSLHRSLPETQHF
TRBV18	TRBJ1-4	.	many	TGTGCCAGCTCACCCTTTGACAGTCGACTTGAAAAACTGTTTTTT	CASSPFDSRLEKLFF
TRBV29-1	TRBJ2-6	.	.	TGCAGCGTTGAAACGGGAGCTGGGGCCAACGTCCTGACTTTC	CSVETGAGANVLTF
TRBV7-2	TRBJ2-7	.	.	TGTGCCAGCAGCTTAATGGGGAACGAGCAGTACTTC	CASSLMGNEQYF
TRBV4-2	TRBJ1-6	.	.	TGTGCCAGCAGCCAAGTCGAGACGGCCCAAAATTCACCCCTCCACTTT	CASSQVETAQNSPLHF
TRBV7-7	TRBJ2-3	.	.	TGTGCCAGCAGCTTAGTGGGTGGAGATACGCAGTATTTT	CASSLVGGDTQYF
TRBV5-1	TRBJ2-7	.	.	TGCGCCAGCAGCTTGGCCGGGCCTTACTCCTACGAGCAGTACTTC	CASSLAGPYSYEQYF
TRBV6-1	TRBJ1-6	.	.	TGTGCCAGCCGACTCTCTGGGGATTCACCCCTCCACTTT	CASRLSGDSPLHF
TRBV9	TRBJ2-3	.	many	TGTGCCAGCAGCGTGACCATTAGCACAGATACGCAGTATTTT	CASSVTISTDTQYF
TRBV29-1	TRBJ2-4	.	few	TGCAGCGTGGCCGAGGGAGCCAAAAACATTCAGTACTTC	CSVAEGAKNIQYF
TRBV6-5	TRBJ2-1	.	many	TGTGCCAGCAGTTACGGCCCCTACAATGAGCAGTTCTTC	CASSYGPYNEQFF
TRBV28	TRBJ2-7	TRBD1	few	TGTGCCACTCCGGGACAGGGGGGGAAAATGTGTTACTTC	CATPGQGGKMCYF
TRBV2	TRBJ1-5	.	many	TGTGCCAGCAGTCGTTATAGCAATCAGCCCCAGCATTTT	CASSRYSNQPQHF
TRBV7-8	TRBJ2-6	.	.	TGTGCCAGCACCTCCTCTTGGCCTAACGACGTCCTGACTTTC	CASTSSWPNDVLTF
TRBV20-1	TRBJ1-2	.	many	TGCAGTGCGAGGGAGGATCAGAATCGCTACACCTTC	CSAREDQNRYTF
TRBV7-8	TRBJ2-3	TRBD2	many	TGTGCCAGCAGCTCAGCGGGGGGCACTCGGGGTACGCAGTATTTT	CASSSAGGTRGTQYF
TRBV18	TRBJ2-7	.	few	TGTGCCAGCTCACCGGGTCTCTACTACGAGCAGTACTTC	CASSPGLYYEQYF
TRBV7-2	TRBJ2-7	.	many	TGTGCCAGCAGCCCCGAAGGGTGGGGTTCCTACGAGCAGTACTTC	CASSPEGWGSYEQYF
TRBV5-1	TRBJ2-2	TRBD1	few	TGCGCCAGCAGTTCCCGGACAGGGGGGCCCGGGGAGCTGTTTTTT	CASSSRTGGPGELFF
TRBV28	TRBJ1-1	TRBD1	few	TGTGCCAGCAGTTTACTCCAGGGGGCGGCTGAAGCTTTCTTT	CASSLLQGAAEAFF
TRBV18	TRBJ1-6	TRBD1	few	TGTGCCAGCTCACTCGCAGGGGGGACTGATTCACCCCTCCACTTT	CASSLAGGTDSPLHF
TRBV9	TRBJ2-2	.	few	TGTGCCAGCAGAGCGACTGGAGGGACCGGGGAGCTGTTTTTT	CASRATGGTGELFF
TRBV7-2	TRBJ1-2	.	many	TGTGCCAGCAGCTCTAACAGAGCGCGGTACACCTTC	CASSSNRARYTF
TRBV27	TRBJ2-7	TRBD1	many	TGTGCCAGCAGTTTACCCGGGACAGGGACCCATCACGAGCAGTACTTC	CASSLPGTGTHHEQYF
TRBV5-5	TRBJ1-1	.	many	TGTGCCAGCAGCTTGGATCGGGACATAAACACTGAAGCTTTCTTT	CASSLDRDINTEAFF